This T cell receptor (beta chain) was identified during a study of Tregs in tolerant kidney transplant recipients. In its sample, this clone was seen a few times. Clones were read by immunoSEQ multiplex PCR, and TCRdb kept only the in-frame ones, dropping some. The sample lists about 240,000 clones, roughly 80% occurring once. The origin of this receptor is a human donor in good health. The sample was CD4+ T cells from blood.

CDR3 region: CASSLGIGSSYNEQFF. The CDR3 nucleotides are TGCGCCAGCAGCTTGGGGATAGGAAGCTCCTACAATGAGCAGTTCTTC. The rearrangement joins TRBV5-1 to TRBJ2-1; D is unclear. V was pared by 0 bases and J by 0 bases, with 10 bases between. The CDR3 consists of 16 residues. Germline V gene sequence: CDR1 SGHRS, CDR2 YFSETQ. Full variable domain (remainder filled in from reference TRBV5-1 and TRBJ2-1): KAGVTQTPRYLIKTRGQQVTLSCSPISGHRSVSWYQQTPGQGLQFLFEYFSETQRNKGNFPGRFSGRQFSNSRSEMNVSTLELGDSALYLCASSLGIGSSYNEQFFGPGTRLTVL.